The sequence of this TCR beta chain was determined in a study of blood T cell repertoires in COVID-19. Whole-study context: Acute and convalescent COVID-19 specimens originated in the United States, Italy and Spain. Sample material is recorded as cDNA or gDNA derived from T cells, B-cell-depleted T cells, or PBMCs.

Study processing details: Using reference gene primer amplification, nucleated cell counts were estimated. Libraries were prepared by immunoSEQ multiplex PCR; TCRdb keeps only in-frame clonotypes and omits some of them. That table supplies the V and J calls and clone size; D and trimming were determined from the DNA. The profile covers some 300,000 clones, with 88% appearing a single time and 6.9% taken by the ten largest. The CDR3 extends over 14 amino acids. The V gene's germline CDR1 is MNHEY and CDR2 SMNVEV (reference sequence). V dropped 8 bases and J dropped 4 bases, with 14 bases sitting between them.

The chain links TRBV27 to TRBJ2-2; the D gene is possibly TRBD2 (5 bases). The source is a woman in her thirties who had recovered from COVID-19. Sequencing used peripheral blood. CDR3 sequence reads: CASVSEAGTGELFF. CDR3 coding DNA: TGTGCCAGCGTCTCGGAGGCGGGCACCGGGGAGCTGTTTTTT.